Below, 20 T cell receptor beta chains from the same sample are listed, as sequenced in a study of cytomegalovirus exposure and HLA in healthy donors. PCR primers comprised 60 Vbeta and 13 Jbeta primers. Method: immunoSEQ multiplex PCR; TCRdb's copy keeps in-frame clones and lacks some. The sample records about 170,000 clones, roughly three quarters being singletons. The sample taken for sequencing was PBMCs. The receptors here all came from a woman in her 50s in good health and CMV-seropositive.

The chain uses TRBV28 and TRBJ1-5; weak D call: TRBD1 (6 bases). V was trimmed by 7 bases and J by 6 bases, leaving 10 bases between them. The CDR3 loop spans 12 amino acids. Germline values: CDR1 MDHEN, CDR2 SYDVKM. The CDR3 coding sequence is TGTGCCAGCATGCAAGGGGGTCAGCCCCAGCATTTT. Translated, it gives CASMQGGQPQHF.

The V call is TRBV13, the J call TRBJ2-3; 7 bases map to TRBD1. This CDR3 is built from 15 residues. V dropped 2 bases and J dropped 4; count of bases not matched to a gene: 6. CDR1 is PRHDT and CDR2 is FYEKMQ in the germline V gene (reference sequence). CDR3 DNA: TGTGCCAGCAGCTTATGGGGGACAGCTCCAGATACGCAGTATTTT. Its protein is CASSLWGTAPDTQYF.

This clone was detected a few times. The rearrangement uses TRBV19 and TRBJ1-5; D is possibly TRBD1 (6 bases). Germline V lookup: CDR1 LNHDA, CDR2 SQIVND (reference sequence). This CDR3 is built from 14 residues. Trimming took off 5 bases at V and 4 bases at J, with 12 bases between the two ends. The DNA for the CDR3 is TGTGCCAGTAGTCTAGGACAGAAGAATCAGCCCCAGCATTTT. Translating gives CASSLGQKNQPQHF.

This CDR3 reads CASSLTLDRYHTGELFF. The CDR3 nucleotides read TGTGCCAGCAGTTTAACTCTCGACAGGTATCACACCGGGGAGCTGTTTTTT. This chain uses TRBV27 with TRBJ2-2; D might be TRBD1 (6 bases). Germline assignment: CDR1 MNHEY and CDR2 SMNVEV (reference sequence). The CDR3 sequence is 17 residues long. Trimming removed 2 bases from V and 3 bases from J, with 16 bases in between.

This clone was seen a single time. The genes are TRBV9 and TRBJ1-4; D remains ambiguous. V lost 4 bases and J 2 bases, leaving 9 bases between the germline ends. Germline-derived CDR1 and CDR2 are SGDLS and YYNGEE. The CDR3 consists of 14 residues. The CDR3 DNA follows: TGTGCCAGCAGCCCGACGGGGACTAATGAAAAACTGTTTTTT. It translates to CASSPTGTNEKLFF.

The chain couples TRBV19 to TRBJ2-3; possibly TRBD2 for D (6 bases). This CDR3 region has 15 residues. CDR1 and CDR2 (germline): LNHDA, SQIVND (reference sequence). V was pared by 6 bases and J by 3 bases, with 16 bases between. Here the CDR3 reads CASRMRGGKTDTQYF. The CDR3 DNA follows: TGTGCCAGTAGAATGCGGGGAGGAAAAACAGATACGCAGTATTTT.

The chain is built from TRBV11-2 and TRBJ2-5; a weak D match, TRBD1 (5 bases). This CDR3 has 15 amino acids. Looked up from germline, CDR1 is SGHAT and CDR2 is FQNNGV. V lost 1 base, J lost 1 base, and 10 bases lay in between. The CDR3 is CASSLATGPQETQYF. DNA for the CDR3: TGTGCCAGCAGCTTAGCTACAGGACCCCAAGAGACCCAGTACTTC.

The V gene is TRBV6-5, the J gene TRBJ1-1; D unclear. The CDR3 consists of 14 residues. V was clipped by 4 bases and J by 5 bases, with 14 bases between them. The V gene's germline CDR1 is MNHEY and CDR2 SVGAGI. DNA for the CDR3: TGTGCCAGCAGTTCGGGTCCCTGGGAGACTGAAGCTTTCTTT. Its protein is CASSSGPWETEAFF.

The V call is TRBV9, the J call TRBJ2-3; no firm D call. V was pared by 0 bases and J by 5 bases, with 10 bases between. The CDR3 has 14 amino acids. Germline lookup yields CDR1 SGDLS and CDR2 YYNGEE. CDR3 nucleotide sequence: TGTGCCAGCAGCGTAGTTGCTAGTGAAGATACGCAGTATTTT. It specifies CASSVVASEDTQYF.

CDR3 loop: CASSSNYNAYNEQFF. As DNA, the CDR3 is TGTGCCAGCAGCTCCAACTATAACGCCTACAATGAGCAGTTCTTC. The chain combines TRBV5-6 with TRBJ2-1; D is unclear. The CDR3 consists of 15 residues. Trimming stripped 3 bases from V and 2 bases from J, with 12 bases between. Germline loops: CDR1 SGHDT, CDR2 YYEEEE.

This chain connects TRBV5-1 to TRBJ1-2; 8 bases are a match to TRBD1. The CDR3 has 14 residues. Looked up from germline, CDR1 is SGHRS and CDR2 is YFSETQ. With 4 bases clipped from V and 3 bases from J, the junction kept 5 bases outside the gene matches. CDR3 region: CASSRGTGDYGYTF. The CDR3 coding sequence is TGCGCCAGCAGCAGAGGGACAGGAGACTATGGCTACACCTTC.

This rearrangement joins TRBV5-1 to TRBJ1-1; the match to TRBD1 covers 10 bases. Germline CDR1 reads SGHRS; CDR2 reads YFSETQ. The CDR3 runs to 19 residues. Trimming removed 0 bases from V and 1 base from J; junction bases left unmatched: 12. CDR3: CASSLAGRGTGDPNTEAFF. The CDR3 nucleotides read TGCGCCAGCAGCTTGGCCGGTCGCGGGACAGGGGACCCGAACACTGAAGCTTTCTTT. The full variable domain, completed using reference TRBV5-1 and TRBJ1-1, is KAGVTQTPRYLIKTRGQQVTLSCSPISGHRSVSWYQQTPGQGLQFLFEYFSETQRNKGNFPGRFSGRQFSNSRSEMNVSTLELGDSALYLCASSLAGRGTGDPNTEAFFGQGTRLTVV.

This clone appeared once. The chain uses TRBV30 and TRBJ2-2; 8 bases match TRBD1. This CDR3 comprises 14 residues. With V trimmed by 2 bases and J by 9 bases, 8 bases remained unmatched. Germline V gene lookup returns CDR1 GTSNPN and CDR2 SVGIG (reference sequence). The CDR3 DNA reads TGTGCCTGGAGTCCGACGGACAGGGCGAGGGAGCTGTTTTTT. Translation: CAWSPTDRARELFF.

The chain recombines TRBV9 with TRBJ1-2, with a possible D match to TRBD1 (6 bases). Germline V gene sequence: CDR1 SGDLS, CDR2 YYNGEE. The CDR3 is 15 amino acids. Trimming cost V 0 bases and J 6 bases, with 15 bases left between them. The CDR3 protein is CASSVGDTLGNGYTF. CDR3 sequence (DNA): TGTGCCAGCAGCGTAGGGGACACCTTGGGGAATGGCTACACCTTC.

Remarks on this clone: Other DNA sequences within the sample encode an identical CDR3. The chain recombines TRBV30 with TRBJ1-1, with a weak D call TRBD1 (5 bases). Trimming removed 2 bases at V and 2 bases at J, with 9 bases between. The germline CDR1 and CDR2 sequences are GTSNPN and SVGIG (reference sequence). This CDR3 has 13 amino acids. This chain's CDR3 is CAWSSQGNTEAFF. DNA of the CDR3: TGTGCCTGGAGTAGCCAGGGAAACACTGAAGCTTTCTTT.

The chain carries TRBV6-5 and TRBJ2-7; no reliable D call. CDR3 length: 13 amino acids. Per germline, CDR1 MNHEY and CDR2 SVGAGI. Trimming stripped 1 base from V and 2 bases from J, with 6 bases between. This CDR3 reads CASSYLPAYEQYF. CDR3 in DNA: TGTGCCAGCAGTTACTTGCCAGCCTACGAGCAGTACTTC.

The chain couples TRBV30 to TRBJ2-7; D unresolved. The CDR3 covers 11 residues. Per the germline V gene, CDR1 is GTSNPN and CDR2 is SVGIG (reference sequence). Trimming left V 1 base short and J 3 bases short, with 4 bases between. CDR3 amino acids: CAWSDYYEQYF. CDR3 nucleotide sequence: TGTGCCTGGAGTGATTACTACGAGCAGTACTTC. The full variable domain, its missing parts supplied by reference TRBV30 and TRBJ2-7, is SQTIHQWPATLVQPVGSPLSLECTVEGTSNPNLYWYRQAAGRGLQLLFYSVGIGQISSEVPQNLSASRPQDRQFILSSKKLLLSDSGFYLCAWSDYYEQYFGPGTRLTVT.

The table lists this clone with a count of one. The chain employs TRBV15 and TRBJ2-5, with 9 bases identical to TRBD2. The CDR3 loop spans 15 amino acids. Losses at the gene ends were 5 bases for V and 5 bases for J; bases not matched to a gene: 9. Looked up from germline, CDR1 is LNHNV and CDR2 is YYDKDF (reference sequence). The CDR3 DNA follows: TGTGCCACCAGCGGTCTAGCGGGATCGGGGGAGACCCAGTACTTC. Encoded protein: CATSGLAGSGETQYF.

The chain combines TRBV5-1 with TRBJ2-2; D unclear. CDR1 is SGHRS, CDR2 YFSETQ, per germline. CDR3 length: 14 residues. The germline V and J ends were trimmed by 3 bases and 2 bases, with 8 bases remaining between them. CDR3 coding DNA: TGCGCCAGCAGCTACAGCCCAAACACCGGGGAGCTGTTTTTT. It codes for CASSYSPNTGELFF.

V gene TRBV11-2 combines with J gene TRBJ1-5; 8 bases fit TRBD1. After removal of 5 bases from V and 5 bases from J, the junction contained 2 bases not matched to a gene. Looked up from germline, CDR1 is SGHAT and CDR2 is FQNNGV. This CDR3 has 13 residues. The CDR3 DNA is TGTGCCAGCAGCCAGGACAGGGATCAGCCCCAGCATTTT. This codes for CASSQDRDQPQHF.